This TCR beta chain was profiled in a study of blood T cell repertoires in COVID-19. Study-level background: Samples representing acute and convalescent COVID-19 were sourced from the United States, Italy and Spain. T cells, B-cell-depleted T cells, or PBMCs provided the cDNA or gDNA that served as material.

This clone showed up just a few times. The V gene's germline CDR1 is MNHEY and CDR2 SVGAGI. There are 15 residues in the CDR3. V lost 0 bases, J lost 6 bases, and 11 bases lay in between. Study processing details: Amplification with reference gene primers provided the estimates of nucleated cell counts. Sequenced by immunoSEQ multiplex PCR; TCRdb stores in-frame clones only, minus some. The V and J calls and clone size come from that table; D and trimming were worked out from the DNA. The repertoire consists of roughly 100,000 clones, with about 78% occurring once and the leading ten covering around 9.8%.

The sample taken for sequencing was peripheral blood. The sequence was collected from a man aged 60 to 75 with active or convalescent COVID-19. The V call is TRBV6-5, the J call TRBJ2-2; D possibly corresponds to TRBD1 (6 bases). The CDR3 nucleotides are TGTGCCAGCAGTTACTCCCAGGGGCTCGCCGGGGAGCTGTTTTTT. It translates to CASSYSQGLAGELFF.